This TCR beta chain was documented in a study of CD8 T cells in ankylosing spondylitis. Whole-study findings and limits: There was reportedly significant enrichment of clones that were disease-linked in matched ankylosing spondylitis synovial fluid. Blood of patients with ankylosing spondylitis appeared to be characterized by a TCR beta motif of eight or nine highly homologous variants.

TCR beta libraries were made by quantitative 5'-RACE with molecular barcodes. TCRdb re-called the 5' RACE reads with MiXCR, one entry per CDR3 protein. The sample lists roughly 130,000 distinct CDR3 sequences, 7% seen once, with 12% in the top ten. This clonotype was seen ten or more times. The antigen is not known. The clonotype originates from a male donor with ankylosing spondylitis or in good health (not recorded which). Sequenced sample: blood, either unsorted or a sorted T cell fraction (not recorded which).

CDR3 sequence reads: CASSLVADKSTGELFF. CDR3 coding DNA: TGCGCCAGCAGCTTGGTAGCAGACAAATCAACCGGGGAGCTGTTTTTT. This chain joins TRBV5-1 and TRBJ2-2; D not certain. CDR3 length: 16 residues. Trimming shortened V by 0 bases and J by 5 bases, and 14 bases separated the two germline ends. Germline lookup yields CDR1 SGHRS and CDR2 YFSETQ. Drawing the rest from reference TRBV5-1 and TRBJ2-2, the complete variable domain is KAGVTQTPRYLIKTRGQQVTLSCSPISGHRSVSWYQQTPGQGLQFLFEYFSETQRNKGNFPGRFSGRQFSNSRSEMNVSTLELGDSALYLCASSLVADKSTGELFFGEGSRLTVL.